The present TCR beta chain was sequenced within a study of blood T cells in healthy people across ages. Extraction of total RNA produced a minimum of 5.5 micrograms from each sample. A J-beta primer mix and a sample-barcoded 5' primer were used in a second PCR of roughly 6 to 12 cycles. Template switching added a 12-random-nucleotide identifier to every cDNA molecule. Each CDR3 protein is one row after TCRdb ran MiXCR on the 5' RACE reads. Of approximately 800,000 distinct CDR3 sequences in the sample, 20% to 30% are singletons; the top ten hold about 2.9%. The same sample was also used in a study of T cells of mothers and their children. That report adds: Samples were obtained from a few healthy Caucasian mothers and their six children.

Sequenced: blood. The TCR sequence derives from a boy between 10 and 17 years old in good health.

CDR3 in amino acids: CAISESIGVEAKNIQYF. The DNA for the CDR3 is TGTGCCATCAGTGAGTCGATAGGGGTTGAAGCCAAAAACATTCAGTACTTC. This chain links TRBV10-3 with TRBJ2-4; weak D call: TRBD1 (5 bases). Germline V gene sequence: CDR1 ENHRY, CDR2 SYGVKD. The CDR3 length is 17 residues. The V end was cut by 0 bases, the J end by 0 bases, with 12 bases between.